This T cell receptor (beta chain) was retrieved from a study of PD-1 blockade in classical Hodgkin lymphoma. Clones were read by immunoSEQ multiplex PCR, and TCRdb kept only the in-frame ones, dropping some. The repertoire holds about 50,000 clones, around 73% seen once, with about 15% in the top ten. With V trimmed by 4 bases and J by 4 bases, 7 bases remained unmatched. This CDR3 comprises 15 residues. Germline V gene sequence: CDR1 SGHNT, CDR2 YYREEE (reference sequence). Study findings and constraints: By C4D1 there was a significant rise in CD4+ TCR diversity but not in CD8+ TCR diversity.

Notes on this clone: Its cognate antigen is unknown.

Brentuximab vedotin exposure varied among the patients, all of whom had relapsed after autologous stem cell transplantation. Sequencing used peripheral blood mononuclear cells (PBMCs), obtained before the second cycle of nivolumab. This receptor was taken from a human donor with classical Hodgkin lymphoma. The chain is built from TRBV5-4 and TRBJ2-2, with 7 bases lining up with TRBD1. The CDR3 DNA reads TGTGCCAGCAGCCCCGACAGGGCGAGCACCGGGGAGCTGTTTTTT. Translation gives CASSPDRASTGELFF.